Listed below are T cell receptor beta chains from one sample, sequenced in a study of blood T cell repertoires in COVID-19. TCRdb's table, derived via immunoSEQ multiplex PCR, lists solely in-frame clones and lacks some. The table has about 390,000 clones, 80% to 90% seen once; the top ten hold over 2%. Sequenced sample: peripheral blood. All receptors come from a woman aged 60-70 years with COVID-19, enrolled during active disease. Each CDR3 is given with its conserved first and last residue. Each record gives: V gene, J gene, CDR3 protein.

V: TRBV11-2; J: TRBJ1-2; CDR3: CASSSLGVRYGYTF
V: TRBV14; J: TRBJ1-6; CDR3: CASSQEGRSSRDSPLHF
V: TRBV6-4; J: TRBJ2-3; CDR3: CASSAGIVGTDTQYF
V: TRBV14; J: TRBJ1-2; CDR3: CASSRQGVTYGYTF
V: TRBV2; J: TRBJ2-1; CDR3: CASSPQGNEQFF
V: TRBV27; J: TRBJ1-5; CDR3: CASRSRPEGSNQPQHF
V: TRBV9; J: TRBJ1-6; CDR3: CASSETDSSYNSPLHF
V: TRBV5-4; J: TRBJ2-1; CDR3: CASSLRGSLNEQFF
V: TRBV3-1/TRBV3-2; J: TRBJ1-3; CDR3: CACGTGINTIYF
V: TRBV5-4; J: TRBJ2-6; CDR3: CASTIAGGSDNVLTF
V: TRBV5-4; J: TRBJ1-6; CDR3: CASSPQASSVSPLHF
V: TRBV5-6; J: TRBJ2-3; CDR3: CASSRYLAGDTTDTQYF
V: TRBV5-8; J: TRBJ2-7; CDR3: CASSLAREQYF
V: TRBV7-2; J: TRBJ2-7; CDR3: CASSLTVVSYEQYF
V: TRBV5-1; J: TRBJ2-4; CDR3: CASREGSKNIQYF
V: TRBV5-1; J: TRBJ2-2; CDR3: CASSSFLRNTGELFF
V: TRBV9; J: TRBJ1-1; CDR3: CASSVIAGGTEAFF